Only a few counts were recorded for the clone carrying this T cell receptor beta chain. Only in-frame clones appear in the TCRdb table, and some are missing; sequencing was by immunoSEQ multiplex PCR. The sample includes 200,000 to 300,000 clones, around 88% seen only once; the top ten take 8.8%. The data derive from a study of blood T cell repertoires in COVID-19. Looking at the study overall: Whether acute or convalescent, the COVID-19 samples came from the United States, Italy and Spain. The cDNA or gDNA used as material had been derived from T cells, B-cell-depleted T cells, or PBMCs.

Per the germline V gene, CDR1 is LGHNT and CDR2 is FRNRAP. The CDR3 sequence is 12 residues long. The V gene lost 4 bases and the J gene lost 6 bases, with 10 bases spanning the gap. The gene calls are TRBV12-5 and TRBJ2-7; D gene uncertain. The sequenced sample consisted of PBMCs or T cells enriched from blood (not recorded which). The receptor was derived from a middle-aged man who had recovered from COVID-19. The DNA for the CDR3 is TGTGCTAGTGGTTCGATTACAAGCGAGCAGTACTTC. Encoded protein: CASGSITSEQYF.